Described below is a single TCR beta chain sequence and its context. Its antigen is undetermined. The entry originates in a study of identical twins. The CDR3 covers 19 residues. V trimming: 3 bases; J trimming: 2 bases; junction bases outside the gene matches: 15. Germline assignment: CDR1 LGHNA and CDR2 YSLEER. TCRdb re-called the 5' RACE reads through MiXCR, storing one row per CDR3 protein. The sample shows roughly 220,000 distinct CDR3 sequences, 6.5% of them seen only once. General study points: Excess low generation probability was seen in twin-shared out-of-frame alpha sequences.

The same specimen was also included in a second study, on T cells expressing NK-cell markers. That investigation notes: HCMV specificity was not established for the expanded NKG2C+ T cell clones.

The V and J genes are TRBV4-3 and TRBJ2-3; TRBD2 agrees at 9 bases. This sequence was found in a woman aged 18 to 35 in good health. Sequencing input: CD8+ T cells sorted from blood. The CDR3, as DNA: TGCGCCAGCAGCCAGGGTTTGCTAGCGGGAACTACCCACACAGATACGCAGTATTTT. This encodes CASSQGLLAGTTHTDTQYF.